The clone carrying this TCR beta chain was observed a handful of times. In assigning cohorts, the study relied on participant-reported clinical history. The data stem from a study of blood T cell repertoires in COVID-19. Study in general: Sample material is recorded as cDNA or gDNA derived from T cells, B-cell-depleted T cells, or PBMCs.

Assay: immunoSEQ multiplex PCR; the TCRdb copy retains only in-frame clones and omits some. The data contain a few hundred thousand clones, 90% of them singletons. J was trimmed by 3 bases and V by 5 bases; bases with no gene match: 15. The CDR3 is made up of 18 amino acids. Germline V gene data show CDR1 as SNHLY and CDR2 as FYNNEI. The sequenced sample consisted of PBMCs or T cells enriched from blood (not recorded which). This chain links TRBV2 with TRBJ2-2; 7 bases line up with TRBD2. The clonotype originates from a young woman with acute COVID-19. DNA for the CDR3: TGTGCCAGCAGTTCCCCGCGGATGGAGCGGGGAGACACCGGGGAGCTGTTTTTT. It codes for CASSSPRMERGDTGELFF.